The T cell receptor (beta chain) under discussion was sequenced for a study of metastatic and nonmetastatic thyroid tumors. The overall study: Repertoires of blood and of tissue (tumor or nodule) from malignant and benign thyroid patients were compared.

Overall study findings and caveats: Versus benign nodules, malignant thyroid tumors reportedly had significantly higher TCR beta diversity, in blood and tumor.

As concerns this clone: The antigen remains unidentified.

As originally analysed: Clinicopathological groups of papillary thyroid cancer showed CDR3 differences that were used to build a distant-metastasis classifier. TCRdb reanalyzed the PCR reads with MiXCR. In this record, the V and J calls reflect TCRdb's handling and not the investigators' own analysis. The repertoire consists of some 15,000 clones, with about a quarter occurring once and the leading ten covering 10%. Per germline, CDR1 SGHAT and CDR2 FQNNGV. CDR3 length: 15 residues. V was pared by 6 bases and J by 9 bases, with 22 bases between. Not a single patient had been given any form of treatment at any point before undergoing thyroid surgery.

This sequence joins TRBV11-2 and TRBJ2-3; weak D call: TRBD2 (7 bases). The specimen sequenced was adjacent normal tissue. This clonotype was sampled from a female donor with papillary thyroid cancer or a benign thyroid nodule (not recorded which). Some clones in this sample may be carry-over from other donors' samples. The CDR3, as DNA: TGTGCCAGCAGTTCCGGGGGGCGGGGACTGTGGACGCAGTATTTT. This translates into CASSSGGRGLWTQYF.